This entry lists 32 T cell receptor beta chains sequenced from one sample in a study of T-cell reconstitution after alpha-beta-depleted transplantation in children. This sample's TCRbeta library carried unique molecular identifier barcodes. TCRdb reanalysed the PCR reads using MiXCR and keeps one entry per CDR3 protein. Found here are around 370,000 distinct CDR3 sequences, about 9.3% of them singletons; the top ten hold 2% to 2.5%. The sequencing here drew on PBMCs from the stem cell graft donor, taken from the stem cell graft. The origin of the receptors is a human donor who donated a stem cell graft to a child with acute lymphoblastic leukemia.

This clonotype has more than one count but fewer than ten. V gene TRBV4-3 combines with J gene TRBJ2-6, with 7 bases fitting TRBD2. This CDR3 is built from 20 residues. V shed 0 bases, J shed 4 bases, and the junction held 15 bases outside the gene matches. Germline CDR1 reads LGHNA; CDR2 reads YSLEER. This chain's CDR3 is CASSQDQQSAGVSGANVLTF. CDR3 sequence (DNA): TGCGCCAGCAGCCAAGACCAACAGAGTGCGGGAGTCTCAGGGGCCAACGTCCTGACTTTC.

This clonotype appeared a few times. CDR3 DNA: TGTGCCACCAGCAGAGCCGTTAGCAATCAGCCCCAGCATTTT. Encoded protein: CATSRAVSNQPQHF. The chain carries TRBV15 and TRBJ1-5; D unclear. Trimming took 1 base from V and 0 from J, leaving 4 bases between them. The CDR3 covers 14 residues. Germline CDR1 reads LNHNV; CDR2 reads YYDKDF (reference sequence).

Many counts were recorded for this clonotype. V is TRBV9 and J is TRBJ2-1; 10 nucleotides match TRBD1. The CDR3 sequence is 16 residues long. Trimming removed 4 bases from V and 2 bases from J; junction bases left unmatched: 6. The germline CDR1 and CDR2 sequences are SGDLS and YYNGEE. CDR3 nucleotides: TGTGCCAGCAGCCCCCAAGGACAGGGGGCCTACAATGAGCAGTTCTTC. Protein sequence: CASSPQGQGAYNEQFF.

The chain carries TRBV5-4 and TRBJ2-2; TRBD1 matches at 8 bases. Germline CDR1 and CDR2: SGHNT and YYREEE (reference sequence). V dropped 6 bases and J dropped 7; count of bases not matched to a gene: 8. The CDR3 has 14 amino acids. The CDR3: CASNADRAGGELFF. The CDR3 region has the DNA TGTGCCAGCAATGCGGACAGGGCGGGCGGGGAGCTGTTTTTT.

This clonotype was detected only a few times. The J gene is TRBJ1-4, the V gene TRBV5-1; possibly TRBD1 for D (6 bases). Germline loops: CDR1 SGHRS, CDR2 YFSETQ. The V gene lost 4 bases and the J gene lost 11 bases, with 15 bases spanning the gap. This CDR3 spans 13 amino acids. The CDR3 here is CASSRRTADKLFF. CDR3 nucleotides: TGCGCCAGCAGCCGGAGGACAGCCGATAAACTGTTTTTT.

This clonotype was counted ten times or more. The chain carries TRBV6-5 and TRBJ2-3; D uncertain. CDR1 and CDR2 (germline): MNHEY, SVGAGI. This CDR3 region has 15 residues. V shed 4 bases and J shed 1 base, with 12 bases lying between them. The DNA for the CDR3 is TGTGCCAGCAGTTTTGCGGCAACCCGCACAGATACGCAGTATTTT. It specifies CASSFAATRTDTQYF.

The chain joins TRBV6-1 to TRBJ1-2; D is unresolved. The CDR3 has 13 residues. Looked up from germline, CDR1 is MNHNS and CDR2 is SASEGT. V was clipped by 7 bases and J by 4 bases, with 13 bases between them. CDR3 protein: CASTGGSSYGYTF. Here the CDR3 DNA reads TGTGCCAGCACCGGAGGGAGTTCCTATGGCTACACCTTC.

This clonotype was counted a few times. This chain links TRBV9 with TRBJ2-2; D uncertain. The CDR3 is 18 amino acids. Germline-derived CDR1 and CDR2 are SGDLS and YYNGEE. V was trimmed by 4 bases and J by 0 bases, leaving 19 bases between them. The CDR3 here is CASSSSPSRPPNTGELFF. Written as DNA, the CDR3 is TGTGCCAGCAGCTCCAGCCCCTCCCGTCCGCCGAACACCGGGGAGCTGTTTTTT.

This clonotype was seen a few times. V is TRBV7-9 and J is TRBJ2-2, with D possibly matching TRBD1 (5 bases). Trimming removed 5 bases from V and 5 bases from J, with 12 bases in between. The length of the CDR3 is 14 residues. Germline V lookup: CDR1 SEHNR, CDR2 FQNEAQ (reference sequence). The CDR3 reads CASSAGQVTGELFF. The CDR3 DNA reads TGTGCCAGCAGCGCTGGACAAGTAACCGGGGAGCTGTTTTTT.

V gene TRBV5-1 combines with J gene TRBJ2-7; a possible D gene is TRBD1 (6 bases). The CDR3 totals 15 residues. Germline V gene data show CDR1 as SGHRS and CDR2 as YFSETQ. Trimming shortened V by 6 bases and J by 0 bases, and 16 bases separated the two germline ends. The CDR3 DNA reads as TGCGCCAGCACCGACCCAGGACAGAACTCCTACGAGCAGTACTTC. It is translated as CASTDPGQNSYEQYF.

This clonotype was found a few times. This chain joins TRBV12-3 or TRBV12-4 and TRBJ2-3, with D uncertain. Trimming shortened V by 1 base and J by 10 bases, and 12 bases separated the two germline ends. There are 13 residues in the CDR3. The CDR3 sequence is CASSLGPALPQYF. Written as DNA, the CDR3 is TGTGCCAGCAGTTTAGGCCCGGCCCTTCCGCAGTATTTT.

This clonotype has a single count. The genes are TRBV30 and TRBJ2-7; D is unresolved. CDR1 and CDR2 from the germline V gene are GTSNPN and SVGIG (reference sequence). The germline V and J ends were trimmed by 0 bases and 0 bases, with 3 bases remaining between them. The CDR3 is 12 amino acids. CDR3 sequence (DNA): TGTGCCTGGAGTGTAAGCTCCTACGAGCAGTACTTC. Protein: CAWSVSSYEQYF.

V usage is TRBV6-2 or TRBV6-3 and J usage is TRBJ2-5; 15 bases map to TRBD2. CDR1 and CDR2 (germline): MNHEY, SVGEGT. With V trimmed by 2 bases and J by 5 bases, 6 bases remained unmatched. The length of the CDR3 is 17 residues. CDR3: CASSYVGLAGGPETQYF. The CDR3 nucleotides read TGTGCCAGCAGTTACGTCGGACTAGCGGGAGGGCCCGAGACCCAGTACTTC.

This clonotype was observed at least ten times. CDR3 coding DNA: TGTGCCAGCAGTTCCGGCGTCAATGAGCAGTTCTTC. As protein: CASSSGVNEQFF. This sequence joins TRBV12-3 or TRBV12-4 and TRBJ2-1; no clear D gene. The CDR3 has 12 amino acids. V lost 4 bases and J 6 bases, leaving 7 bases between the germline ends.

Only a few counts were recorded for this clonotype. The chain has TRBV6-1 and TRBJ2-2; unclear D gene. This CDR3 comprises 14 residues. The germline CDR1 and CDR2 sequences are MNHNS and SASEGT. Deletions cut 4 bases from V and 1 base from J, with 7 bases between. The CDR3 DNA reads as TGTGCCAGCAGTGTGGACGGGAACACCGGGGAGCTGTTTTTT. Amino acids: CASSVDGNTGELFF.

The chain couples TRBV6-6 to TRBJ2-1; D gene ambiguous. Germline-derived CDR1 and CDR2 are MNHNY and SVGAGI (reference sequence). The V end lost 2 bases, the J end lost 8 bases, and 7 bases lay between the germline ends. This CDR3 contains 12 residues. In DNA, the CDR3 is TGTGCCAGCAGTTACATAGGCGATGAGCAGTTCTTC. Translating gives CASSYIGDEQFF.

Ten or more counts support this clonotype. The rearrangement uses TRBV10-3 and TRBJ2-4, with D maybe TRBD1 (6 bases). This CDR3 has 16 residues. V lost 2 bases to trimming and J lost 4 bases, with 15 bases between them. CDR1 is ENHRY and CDR2 is SYGVKD in the germline V gene. The CDR3 reads CAISEPSRDIKNIQYF. The CDR3 DNA follows: TGTGCCATCAGTGAGCCCTCTCGGGACATAAAAAACATTCAGTACTTC.

This clonotype was counted a few times. The rearrangement joins TRBV7-2 to TRBJ1-5; D might be TRBD1 (6 bases). Looked up from germline, CDR1 is SGHTA and CDR2 is FQGNSA. Between the trimmed V and J ends, which lost 5 bases and 1 base, there was a span of 15 bases. The CDR3 is made up of 16 amino acids. The CDR3 region is CASSPGGQLSNQPQHF. The CDR3 region has the DNA TGTGCCAGCAGCCCAGGCGGACAGTTAAGCAATCAGCCCCAGCATTTT. Drawing the rest from reference TRBV7-2 and TRBJ1-5, the complete variable domain is GAGVSQSPSNKVTEKGKDVELRCDPISGHTALYWYRQSLGQGLEFLIYFQGNSAPDKSGLPSDRFSAERTGGSVSTLTIQRTQQEDSAVYLCASSPGGQLSNQPQHFGDGTRLSIL.

This chain uses TRBV4-3 with TRBJ2-1; 8 bases align to TRBD2. The J segment lost 8 bases and the V segment lost 2 bases, leaving 17 bases of the junction unmatched. Per germline, CDR1 LGHNA and CDR2 YSLEER. CDR3 size: 18 residues. The CDR3 protein is CASSQRQWTSPDEDEQFF. CDR3 coding DNA: TGCGCCAGCAGCCAAAGGCAGTGGACTAGCCCGGACGAGGATGAGCAGTTCTTC.

This rearrangement joins TRBV19 to TRBJ2-5, with 10 bases lining up with TRBD1. The CDR3 loop spans 16 amino acids. The V gene end was trimmed by 5 bases and the J gene end by 4 bases; junction bases not matched to a gene: 10. CDR1 and CDR2 (germline): LNHDA, SQIVND (reference sequence). CDR3 nucleotide sequence: TGTGCCAGTAGTCCGACAGGGGGCGCTTATCGAGAGACCCAGTACTTC. Translated, it gives CASSPTGGAYRETQYF.

The rearrangement links TRBV20-1 to TRBJ1-5, with 8 bases identical to TRBD1. V was clipped by 1 base and J by 6 bases; unmatched bases: 8. The CDR3 extends over 15 amino acids. Germline assignment: CDR1 DFQATT and CDR2 SNEGSKA (reference sequence). CDR3 coding DNA: TGCAGTGCTAGAGTATCGGGACAGGTGGTTCAGCCCCAGCATTTT. It is translated as CSARVSGQVVQPQHF.

In its sample, this clonotype was seen a few times. This chain uses TRBV4-2 with TRBJ2-7; D is unresolved. The V and J ends lost 0 bases and 2 bases respectively, with 11 bases between them. Looked up from germline, CDR1 is LGHNA and CDR2 is YNFKEQ. This CDR3 comprises 15 residues. CDR3 sequence (DNA): TGTGCCAGCAGCCAAGATAGGACGCAAGCCTACGAGCAGTACTTC. This gives the protein CASSQDRTQAYEQYF.

In this sample, this clonotype turned up a few times. The V and J genes are TRBV4-1 and TRBJ1-5; D is unresolved. Germline CDR1 MGHRA, CDR2 YSYEKL. V was shortened by 0 bases and J by 4 bases, with 7 bases between the two germline ends. The CDR3 spans 14 residues. This CDR3 reads CASSQDHGNQPQHF. CDR3 in DNA: TGCGCCAGCAGCCAAGATCATGGGAATCAGCCCCAGCATTTT.

V is TRBV14 and J is TRBJ1-1; TRBD1 aligns across 8 bases. V gave up 0 bases and J gave up 7 bases; unmatched junction bases: 10. Germline V CDR1 and CDR2: SGHDN, FVKESK. CDR3 length equals 16 residues. The CDR3 is CASSQERDRRLVEAFF. The CDR3 bases are TGTGCCAGCAGCCAAGAAAGGGACAGGCGGTTGGTTGAAGCTTTCTTT.

The chain joins TRBV7-2 to TRBJ2-7, with 10 bases fitting TRBD2. The V segment lost 1 base and the J segment 4 bases; nucleotides outside the gene matches: 10. Per germline, CDR1 SGHTA and CDR2 FQGNSA. The CDR3 contains 17 residues. CDR3 protein: CASSLVPSGRGYYEQYF. The CDR3, as DNA: TGTGCCAGCAGCTTAGTACCCAGCGGGAGGGGGTATTACGAGCAGTACTTC. Combining the CDR3 with reference TRBV7-2 and TRBJ2-7 gives the whole variable domain GAGVSQSPSNKVTEKGKDVELRCDPISGHTALYWYRQSLGQGLEFLIYFQGNSAPDKSGLPSDRFSAERTGGSVSTLTIQRTQQEDSAVYLCASSLVPSGRGYYEQYFGPGTRLTVT.

The chain couples TRBV5-5 to TRBJ2-4; D not resolved. Looked up from germline, CDR1 is SGHKS and CDR2 is YYEKEE (reference sequence). V lost 4 bases to trimming and J lost 0 bases, with 14 bases between them. This CDR3 has 16 residues. The CDR3 sequence is CASSLSLTLAKNIQYF. The CDR3 DNA sequence: TGTGCCAGCAGCCTATCTTTGACCTTAGCCAAAAACATTCAGTACTTC.

The sample holds many counts of this clonotype. The rearrangement joins TRBV12-3 or TRBV12-4 to TRBJ1-5; D possibly corresponds to TRBD1 (6 bases). The CDR3 spans 15 residues. V dropped 4 bases and J dropped 0 bases, with 10 bases sitting between them. This CDR3 reads CASSSGVRSNQPQHF. The CDR3 nucleotides read TGTGCCAGCAGTTCAGGGGTGCGTAGCAATCAGCCCCAGCATTTT.

A few counts support this clonotype. The chain uses TRBV20-1 and TRBJ2-7; TRBD2 matches at 12 bases. After removal of 1 base from V and 2 bases from J, the junction contained 9 bases not matched to a gene. This CDR3 has 17 amino acids. Germline lookup yields CDR1 DFQATT and CDR2 SNEGSKA (reference sequence). The chain's CDR3 is CSARATSGRPQAYEQYF. The CDR3 DNA follows: TGCAGTGCTAGAGCCACTAGCGGGAGGCCCCAGGCCTACGAGCAGTACTTC.

Many counts were recorded for this clonotype. The chain uses TRBV27 and TRBJ2-1, with TRBD2 matching 10 bases. This CDR3 comprises 15 residues. CDR1 and CDR2 (germline): MNHEY, SMNVEV (reference sequence). Trimming took 5 bases from V and 2 from J; bases not matched to a gene: 3. CDR3 residues: CASSRTSGAYNEQFF. The CDR3 bases are TGTGCCAGCAGTCGGACTAGCGGAGCCTACAATGAGCAGTTCTTC.

This clonotype was seen a handful of times. The chain joins TRBV10-3 to TRBJ2-5, with a weak D call TRBD2 (6 bases). There are 11 residues in the CDR3. Per the germline V gene, CDR1 is ENHRY and CDR2 is SYGVKD. V lost 10 bases to trimming and J lost 10 bases, with 16 bases between them. CDR3 loop: CATGAGNDQYF. Here the CDR3 DNA reads TGTGCCACCGGTGCGGGGAACGACCAGTACTTC.

This clonotype was picked up many times. V and J are TRBV12-3 or TRBV12-4 and TRBJ1-5; D not certain. This CDR3 contains 12 residues. Trimming cost V 5 bases and J 3 bases, with 5 bases left between them. CDR3 in DNA: TGTGCCAGCAGTCCAACCAATCAGCCCCAGCATTTT. This encodes CASSPTNQPQHF.

This clonotype was found a few times. The chain carries TRBV5-1 and TRBJ2-7; D is undetermined. V dropped 0 bases and J dropped 5 bases, with 9 bases sitting between them. The V gene's germline CDR1 is SGHRS and CDR2 YFSETQ. This CDR3 has 13 amino acids. The CDR3 is CASSLAPVDEQYF. Written as DNA, the CDR3 is TGCGCCAGCAGCTTGGCCCCTGTCGACGAGCAGTACTTC.